One and the same sample provided the 20 T cell receptor beta chains below, sequenced in a study of follicular helper T cells after annual influenza vaccination. The data were produced by immunoSEQ multiplex PCR, yet TCRdb's version contains in-frame clones alone and is incomplete. The data contain 12,000 to 15,000 clones, roughly 83% of them singletons. Time point specified: 2014-2015 season, 7 days after vaccination. Source: CXCR5+ CD38- circulating T follicular helper cells from blood, taken 7 days after influenza vaccination. The sample's subset: circulating Tfh, non-naive CD4+CXCR5+PD-1+ (ICOS+CD38+ or ICOS-CD38-). All receptors come from an adult who received the influenza vaccine.

The rearrangement joins TRBV11-3 to TRBJ2-2; D possibly corresponds to TRBD2 (6 bases). V gave up 1 base and J gave up 2 bases, with 14 bases separating them. The germline CDR1 and CDR2 sequences are SGHNT and YENEEA. The CDR3 is made up of 17 amino acids. CDR3 sequence: CASSLGQRTINTGELFF. CDR3 bases: TGTGCCAGCAGCTTAGGGCAGAGGACTATAAACACCGGGGAGCTGTTTTTT.

The chain recombines TRBV30 with TRBJ1-1; TRBD1 is a possible D gene (6 bases). This CDR3 has 16 residues. The germline V gene has CDR1 GTSNPN and CDR2 SVGIG (reference sequence). The V gene lost 3 bases and the J gene lost 0 bases, with 17 bases spanning the gap. CDR3: CAWRPGQTYMNTEAFF. The DNA of the CDR3 is TGTGCCTGGAGGCCCGGACAGACCTACATGAACACTGAAGCTTTCTTT.

This clone was counted a single time. This chain joins TRBV27 and TRBJ1-6; TRBD1 agrees at 10 bases. In germline, CDR1 is MNHEY, CDR2 SMNVEV (reference sequence). The CDR3 contains 14 residues. Unmatched junction bases numbered 6, after V lost 5 bases and J lost 11 bases. This CDR3 reads CASSPRQGATPLHF. The CDR3 nucleotides read TGTGCCAGCAGTCCCCGACAGGGGGCTACACCCCTCCACTTT.

The chain links TRBV9 to TRBJ1-1; D perhaps matches TRBD1 (5 bases). The CDR3 length is 13 residues. From germline, CDR1 is SGDLS and CDR2 YYNGEE. V was pared by 0 bases and J by 6 bases, with 9 bases between. CDR3 protein: CASSVEQGSEAFF. The CDR3 DNA reads as TGTGCCAGCAGCGTAGAGCAGGGCTCTGAAGCTTTCTTT.

This clone has only one observation. The V call is TRBV5-1, the J call TRBJ2-4; the match to TRBD2 covers 7 bases. V shed 4 bases and J 5 bases; nucleotides not matched to a gene: 0. Germline V lookup: CDR1 SGHRS, CDR2 YFSETQ. This CDR3 has 12 amino acids. This CDR3 reads CASSAGENIQYF. The CDR3, as DNA: TGCGCCAGCAGCGCGGGGGAAAACATTCAGTACTTC.

The chain carries TRBV18 and TRBJ2-7; a possible D gene is TRBD1 (6 bases). The CDR3 loop spans 14 amino acids. Trimming took off 6 bases at V and 3 bases at J, with 15 bases between the two ends. CDR1 KGHSH and CDR2 LQKENI come from the germline V gene. The CDR3 spells CASSMTGTDYEQYF. CDR3 DNA: TGTGCCAGCTCCATGACAGGTACGGACTACGAGCAGTACTTC.

This clone was observed once. The chain carries TRBV6-1 and TRBJ2-7, with D possibly being TRBD2 (6 bases). The V end was cut by 10 bases, the J end by 0 bases, with 13 bases between. This CDR3 is built from 13 residues. Germline V CDR1 and CDR2: MNHNS, SASEGT. The CDR3 sequence: CAIQDYSSYEQYF. For the CDR3, the DNA is TGTGCCATCCAGGACTACTCCTCCTACGAGCAGTACTTC.

The chain has TRBV2 and TRBJ2-1, with D perhaps matching TRBD1 (5 bases). V was pared by 6 bases and J by 3 bases, with 9 bases between. CDR1 is SNHLY and CDR2 is FYNNEI in the germline V gene. CDR3 length: 13 amino acids. The CDR3 sequence: CASRGDRYNEQFF. The CDR3 DNA sequence: TGTGCCAGCAGAGGGGATCGCTACAATGAGCAGTTCTTC.

The chain recombines TRBV5-1 with TRBJ2-1; 10 nucleotides align to TRBD2. Per germline, CDR1 SGHRS and CDR2 YFSETQ. After removal of 4 bases from V and 8 bases from J, the junction contained 15 bases not matched to a gene. The CDR3 sequence is 17 residues long. CDR3 nucleotide sequence: TGCGCCAGCAGCGTTGGCACTAGCGGGGACCCAAGGGATGAGCAGTTCTTC. Translation gives CASSVGTSGDPRDEQFF.

The chain links TRBV7-3 to TRBJ2-1; 10 positions match TRBD2. The CDR3 length is 18 residues. CDR1 SGHTA and CDR2 FQGTGA come from the germline V gene. The J segment lost 0 bases and the V segment lost 1 base, leaving 6 bases of the junction unmatched. The CDR3, as DNA: TGTGCCAGCAGCTTAATACTAGCGGGGTCTAGCTCCTACAATGAGCAGTTCTTC. The encoded protein is CASSLILAGSSSYNEQFF.

This CDR3 is CASSDPGGSTDTQYF. CDR3 nucleotides: TGTGCCAGCAGTGACCCGGGCGGGAGCACAGATACGCAGTATTTT. The gene calls are TRBV25-1 and TRBJ2-3, with D possibly matching TRBD2 (5 bases). V dropped 3 bases and J dropped 0 bases, with 10 bases sitting between them. This CDR3 has 15 amino acids. Per the germline V gene, CDR1 is MGHDK and CDR2 is SYGVNS.

This chain joins TRBV18 and TRBJ1-5; D is unclear. V lost 3 bases, J lost 6 bases, and 12 bases lay in between. The V gene's germline CDR1 is KGHSH and CDR2 LQKENI. CDR3 size: 14 residues. The CDR3 spells CASSPVTSGQPQHF. For the CDR3, the DNA is TGTGCCAGCTCACCGGTCACATCGGGTCAGCCCCAGCATTTT.

This sequence joins TRBV30 and TRBJ2-3; D is possibly TRBD2 (7 bases). CDR1 and CDR2 (germline): GTSNPN, SVGIG (reference sequence). Trimming pared 3 bases from V and 7 bases from J, leaving 26 bases between. The CDR3 runs 17 residues. This CDR3 reads CAWRGPSRTGGQNTQYF. The CDR3 DNA reads TGTGCCTGGAGGGGGCCTTCTCGGACGGGAGGACAGAATACGCAGTATTTT.

The rearrangement links TRBV18 to TRBJ2-2; 8 nucleotides agree with TRBD1. There are 14 residues in the CDR3. V lost 4 bases, J lost 5 bases, and 3 bases stayed unmatched. Germline V lookup: CDR1 KGHSH, CDR2 LQKENI. The DNA for the CDR3 is TGTGCCAGCTCACGCAGGACAGGGACCGGGGAGCTGTTTTTT. Translated, it gives CASSRRTGTGELFF.

The chain has TRBV11-1 and TRBJ2-5; D not certain. V was pared by 5 bases and J by 5 bases, with 6 bases between. The CDR3 consists of 11 residues. In germline, CDR1 is SGHAT, CDR2 FQDESV (reference sequence). Here the CDR3 reads CASSAGETQYF. CDR3 bases: TGTGCCAGCAGCGCCGGGGAGACCCAGTACTTC.

The chain combines TRBV5-5 with TRBJ2-5; D may be TRBD2 (5 bases). Germline CDR1 reads SGHKS; CDR2 reads YYEKEE (reference sequence). V was trimmed by 0 bases and J by 1 base, leaving 13 bases between them. The CDR3 spans 16 residues. This chain's CDR3 is CASSLDWRAIQETQYF. In DNA form, the CDR3 reads TGTGCCAGCAGCTTGGACTGGCGGGCCATCCAAGAGACCCAGTACTTC.

The chain recombines TRBV7-3 with TRBJ2-7; weak D call: TRBD1 (6 bases). V gave up 2 bases and J gave up 0 bases, with 8 bases separating them. Per germline, CDR1 SGHTA and CDR2 FQGTGA. The CDR3 loop spans 14 amino acids. For the CDR3, the DNA is TGTGCCAGCAGCTTAGACAGGTTCTCCTACGAGCAGTACTTC. It is translated as CASSLDRFSYEQYF.

This chain joins TRBV13 and TRBJ2-3; D uncertain. V lost 5 bases to trimming and J lost 6 bases, with 18 bases between them. The CDR3 spans 15 residues. Germline CDR1 and CDR2: PRHDT and FYEKMQ (reference sequence). This chain's CDR3 is CASSRRSSHGDTQYF. The CDR3 DNA follows: TGTGCCAGCAGCCGCCGATCCTCACACGGGGATACGCAGTATTTT. Full variable domain (outside the CDR3, taken from reference TRBV13 and TRBJ2-3): AAGVIQSPRHLIKEKRETATLKCYPIPRHDTVYWYQQGPGQDPQFLISFYEKMQSDKGSIPDRFSAQQFSDYHSELNMSSLELGDSALYFCASSRRSSHGDTQYFGPGTRLTVL.

There are a few counts of this clone. The chain links TRBV9 to TRBJ2-5; weak D call: TRBD2 (5 bases). CDR1 is SGDLS, CDR2 YYNGEE, per germline. The V end was cut by 2 bases, the J end by 5 bases, with 16 bases between. The CDR3 totals 15 residues. This CDR3 reads CASSVGSTSGETQYF. The CDR3 DNA is TGTGCCAGCAGCGTGGGGAGCACCTCTGGTGAGACCCAGTACTTC. Together with reference TRBV9 and TRBJ2-5, the CDR3 gives the full variable domain: DSGVTQTPKHLITATGQRVTLRCSPRSGDLSVYWYQQSLDQGLQFLIQYYNGEERAKGNILERFSAQQFPDLHSELNLSSLELGDSALYFCASSVGSTSGETQYFGPGTRLLVL.

The chain uses TRBV21-1 and TRBJ1-2; whether TRBD1, the table's D call, matches the DNA was not checked. TRBV21-1 is marked as a pseudogene. This CDR3 spans 14 amino acids. The CDR3 region is CASSKTGRPYGYTF. The CDR3 nucleotides are TGTGCCAGCAGCAAGACAGGGAGGCCCTATGGCTACACCTTC.